Listed here are 31 T cell receptor beta chains from one sample, sequenced in a study of blood T cell repertoires in COVID-19. Clones were read by immunoSEQ multiplex PCR, and TCRdb kept only the in-frame ones, dropping some. The data hold 100,000 to 150,000 clones, with about nine tenths observed a single time. What was sequenced was peripheral blood. The source of these receptors is a man aged 45 to 65 with acute or convalescent COVID-19.

The chain uses TRBV5-6 and TRBJ1-3, with 8 positions matching TRBD1. Per germline, CDR1 SGHDT and CDR2 YYEEEE. After removal of 0 bases from V and 1 base from J, the junction contained 9 bases not matched to a gene. The CDR3 has 18 residues. The CDR3 spells CASSLEDREVVSGNTIYF. The CDR3 DNA reads TGTGCCAGCAGCTTGGAGGACAGGGAGGTGGTATCTGGAAACACCATATATTTT. The entire variable domain, with the rest obtained from reference TRBV5-6 and TRBJ1-3, is as follows: DAGVTQSPTHLIKTRGQQVTLRCSPKSGHDTVSWYQQALGQGPQFIFQYYEEEERQRGNFPDRFSGHQFPNYSSELNVNALLLGDSALYLCASSLEDREVVSGNTIYFGEGSWLTVV.

This chain uses TRBV5-1 with TRBJ1-1, with TRBD1 matching 8 bases. CDR1 is SGHRS, CDR2 YFSETQ, per germline. The trim removed 3 bases at V and 1 base at J, leaving 5 bases unmatched. The CDR3 sequence is 15 residues long. The CDR3 nucleotides read TGCGCCAGCAGCTACTACGGACAGGGGAACACTGAAGCTTTCTTT. It is translated as CASSYYGQGNTEAFF.

The chain employs TRBV28 and TRBJ1-1, with 9 bases fitting TRBD1. V lost 7 bases to trimming and J lost 8 bases; unmatched junction nucleotides: 5. This CDR3 comprises 12 residues. In germline, CDR1 is MDHEN, CDR2 SYDVKM. This chain's CDR3 is CASTTGQGEAFF. CDR3 in DNA: TGTGCCAGCACCACAGGACAGGGGGAAGCTTTCTTT.

This chain links TRBV6-4 with TRBJ2-3; TRBD2 agrees at 13 bases. The J segment lost 4 bases and the V segment lost 2 bases, leaving 0 bases of the junction unmatched. Germline CDR1 and CDR2: MRHNA and SNTAGT. The CDR3 is made up of 15 amino acids. CDR3 nucleotides: TGTGCCAGCAGTGACACTAGCGGGGGGGCAGATACGCAGTATTTT. This codes for CASSDTSGGADTQYF.

This clone was found a few times. CDR3 bases: TGTGCCATCCTCATCGGTACGGGGGAGCTGTTTTTT. This gives the protein CAILIGTGELFF. This rearrangement joins TRBV10-3 to TRBJ2-2; D not certain. Germline assignment: CDR1 ENHRY and CDR2 SYGVKD. CDR3 size: 12 residues. The germline V and J ends were trimmed by 8 bases and 8 bases, with 12 bases remaining between them.

This sequence joins TRBV30 and TRBJ1-5; D gene uncertain. Trimming removed 0 bases at V and 2 bases at J, with 11 bases between. This CDR3 has 15 amino acids. Germline CDR1 and CDR2: GTSNPN and SVGIG (reference sequence). CDR3 nucleotides: TGTGCCTGGAGTGTAGGGAGTTATGGCAATCAGCCCCAGCATTTT. It translates to CAWSVGSYGNQPQHF.

In nucleotides, the CDR3 is TGTGCCAGCACCACCGGGGGGGCCCAAGGGGACAACTATGGCTACACCTTC. Amino acid sequence: CASTTGGAQGDNYGYTF. This chain joins TRBV28 and TRBJ1-2; possible D gene TRBD1, 6 bases. The CDR3 has 17 residues. V was trimmed by 7 bases and J by 2 bases, leaving 23 bases between them. Germline V gives CDR1 MDHEN, CDR2 SYDVKM.

The V and J genes are TRBV5-1 and TRBJ2-3, with D unresolved. Per germline, CDR1 SGHRS and CDR2 YFSETQ. CDR3 length: 15 residues. Trimming left V 1 base short and J 2 bases short, with 11 bases between. The CDR3 nucleotides are TGCGCCAGCAGCTTGAATAGTGTCGTCACAGATACGCAGTATTTT. It codes for CASSLNSVVTDTQYF. Looking up the rest from reference TRBV5-1 and TRBJ2-3 gives the full variable domain: KAGVTQTPRYLIKTRGQQVTLSCSPISGHRSVSWYQQTPGQGLQFLFEYFSETQRNKGNFPGRFSGRQFSNSRSEMNVSTLELGDSALYLCASSLNSVVTDTQYFGPGTRLTVL.

V gene TRBV19 combines with J gene TRBJ2-7; D gene ambiguous. The germline V and J ends were trimmed by 7 bases and 3 bases, with 7 bases remaining between them. This CDR3 is 11 amino acids long. Germline CDR1 is LNHDA and CDR2 is SQIVND (reference sequence). CDR3 residues: CASMNGYEQYF. CDR3 coding DNA: TGTGCCAGTATGAACGGCTACGAGCAGTACTTC.

The rearrangement uses TRBV18 and TRBJ2-2, with a weak D call TRBD1 (6 bases). Per germline, CDR1 KGHSH and CDR2 LQKENI. CDR3 length: 13 amino acids. The V end was cut by 5 bases, the J end by 4 bases, with 8 bases between. In DNA form, the CDR3 reads TGTGCCAGCTCAAAACAGGGCACCGGGGAGCTGTTTTTT. Encoded protein: CASSKQGTGELFF.

The chain combines TRBV3-1 (or the pseudogene TRBV3-2) with TRBJ2-1; D is possibly TRBD2 (6 bases). The CDR3 spans 15 residues. Trimming shortened V by 4 bases and J by 3 bases, and 13 bases separated the two germline ends. Germline CDR1 LGHDT, CDR2 YNNKEL (reference sequence). CDR3 loop: CASSPQPDYYNEQFF. CDR3 coding DNA: TGTGCCAGCAGCCCCCAGCCGGACTACTACAATGAGCAGTTCTTC.

V and J are TRBV11-1 and TRBJ1-1; 8 bases line up with TRBD1. Germline lookup yields CDR1 SGHAT and CDR2 FQDESV (reference sequence). The CDR3 has 15 residues. With V trimmed by 4 bases and J by 5 bases, 9 bases remained unmatched. CDR3 sequence (DNA): TGTGCCAGCAGCTGGGCGACAGGGGTTGGAACTGAAGCTTTCTTT. This encodes CASSWATGVGTEAFF. Filled out from reference TRBV11-1 and TRBJ1-1, the complete variable domain reads EAEVAQSPRYKITEKSQAVAFWCDPISGHATLYWYRQILGQGPELLVQFQDESVVDDSQLPKDRFSAERLKGVDSTLKIQPAELGDSAMYLCASSWATGVGTEAFFGQGTRLTVV.

V gene TRBV30 combines with J gene TRBJ1-1, with D unclear. CDR3 length: 12 amino acids. Trimming took off 8 bases at V and 1 base at J, with 11 bases between the two ends. Per the germline V gene, CDR1 is GTSNPN and CDR2 is SVGIG (reference sequence). CDR3 nucleotide sequence: TGTGCCGGGCGGGCCCGGAACACTGAAGCTTTCTTT. Amino acids: CAGRARNTEAFF.

The chain recombines TRBV6-5 with TRBJ1-1, with D hard to call. Germline V gene lookup returns CDR1 MNHEY and CDR2 SVGAGI. This CDR3 has 12 amino acids. The V gene lost 6 bases and the J gene lost 2 bases, with 7 bases spanning the gap. Here the CDR3 reads CASSKPNTEAFF. CDR3 DNA sequence: TGTGCCAGCAGCAAGCCTAACACTGAAGCTTTCTTT.

This clone was detected once. The chain combines TRBV9 with TRBJ2-5; 10 positions agree with TRBD1. The V segment lost 0 bases and the J segment 2 bases; nucleotides outside the gene matches: 4. This CDR3 has 16 residues. Per the germline V gene, CDR1 is SGDLS and CDR2 is YYNGEE. CDR3 in amino acids: CASSVARTGGQETQYF. The CDR3 DNA sequence: TGTGCCAGCAGCGTAGCCCGGACAGGGGGTCAAGAGACCCAGTACTTC.

The DNA for the CDR3 is TGTGCCAGCAGCTTGGCCACGAGCTATGGCTACACCTTC. Translating it yields CASSLATSYGYTF. J is TRBJ1-2 and V is TRBV5-6; D uncertain. The CDR3 sequence is 13 residues long. V shed 0 bases and J shed 4 bases, with 7 bases lying between them. Germline V CDR1 and CDR2: SGHDT, YYEEEE.

In its sample, this clone was seen once. The V call is TRBV7-6, the J call TRBJ1-5; 8 nucleotides agree with TRBD1. Germline values: CDR1 SGHVS, CDR2 FNYEAQ. The trim removed 5 bases at V and 5 bases at J, leaving 11 bases unmatched. The CDR3 loop spans 16 amino acids. The CDR3: CASSPFPGTGHQPQHF. The CDR3 bases are TGTGCCAGCAGCCCTTTTCCTGGGACAGGACATCAGCCCCAGCATTTT. Full variable domain (remainder filled in from reference TRBV7-6 and TRBJ1-5): GAGVSQSPRYKVTKRGQDVALRCDPISGHVSLYWYRQALGQGPEFLTYFNYEAQQDKSGLPNDRFSAERPEGSISTLTIQRTEQRDSAMYRCASSPFPGTGHQPQHFGDGTRLSIL.

The chain uses TRBV27 and TRBJ2-1; D may be TRBD1 (6 bases). The CDR3 consists of 13 residues. Germline values: CDR1 MNHEY, CDR2 SMNVEV (reference sequence). Trimming removed 8 bases at V and 5 bases at J, with 13 bases between. The CDR3 region has the DNA TGTGCCAGCGGGCGACAGGATAACAATGAGCAGTTCTTC. Its translation is CASGRQDNNEQFF.

The chain uses TRBV3-1 (or the pseudogene TRBV3-2) and TRBJ1-5; possible D gene TRBD1, 5 bases. Germline V CDR1 and CDR2: LGHDT, YNNKEL (reference sequence). The V end was cut by 4 bases, the J end by 11 bases, with 15 bases between. The CDR3 runs to 13 residues. The DNA for the CDR3 is TGTGCCAGCAGCCCCCGCGGGGGAGGGTCCCAGCATTTT. Amino acid sequence: CASSPRGGGSQHF.

This clone was picked up a small number of times. This chain connects TRBV2 to TRBJ1-1, with 7 bases lining up with TRBD1. The CDR3 is 14 residues long. Germline V gene lookup returns CDR1 SNHLY and CDR2 FYNNEI. Trimming took 8 bases from V and 0 from J; bases not matched to a gene: 6. CDR3 DNA: TGTGCCAGCCGAGAGGGACAGCTGAACACTGAAGCTTTCTTT. Amino acids: CASREGQLNTEAFF.

This CDR3 reads CASNPGINEKLFF. Written as DNA, the CDR3 is TGTGCCAGTAATCCGGGAATAAATGAAAAACTGTTTTTT. The rearrangement joins TRBV19 to TRBJ1-4; D unresolved. This CDR3 region has 13 residues. Germline V gene sequence: CDR1 LNHDA, CDR2 SQIVND (reference sequence). The V gene lost 7 bases and the J gene lost 5 bases, with 11 bases spanning the gap.

DNA for the CDR3: TGTGCCAGCAGCCCTCCGGGACAGGGTTACGAGACCCAGTACTTC. It is translated as CASSPPGQGYETQYF. The rearrangement links TRBV3-1 (or the pseudogene TRBV3-2) to TRBJ2-5, with 9 bases fitting TRBD1. Looked up from germline, CDR1 is LGHDT and CDR2 is YNNKEL (reference sequence). This CDR3 has 15 residues. The V segment lost 4 bases and the J segment 5 bases; nucleotides outside the gene matches: 8.

This clone appeared once. The rearrangement links TRBV10-3 to TRBJ1-6; D may be TRBD1 (5 bases). This CDR3 region has 16 residues. Germline-derived CDR1 and CDR2 are ENHRY and SYGVKD. Trimming stripped 5 bases from V and 5 bases from J, with 16 bases between. This chain's CDR3 is CAISRDRDSDNSPLHF. In DNA, the CDR3 is TGTGCCATCAGTAGAGACCGGGACTCAGATAATTCACCCCTCCACTTT.

The chain couples TRBV3-1 (or the pseudogene TRBV3-2) to TRBJ1-5; D may be TRBD1 (5 bases). Between the trimmed V and J ends, which lost 5 bases and 0 bases, there was a span of 35 bases. The germline V gene encodes CDR1 LGHDT and CDR2 YNNKEL (reference sequence). The CDR3 runs 23 residues. In DNA form, the CDR3 reads TGTGCCAGCAGCAAACAAATAGTGAGACCAGCTCTCTGGTTCAGGGATAGCAATCAGCCCCAGCATTTT. Residues: CASSKQIVRPALWFRDSNQPQHF.

V usage is TRBV30 and J usage is TRBJ1-5; the match to TRBD1 covers 7 bases. Germline values: CDR1 GTSNPN, CDR2 SVGIG (reference sequence). The CDR3 has 13 residues. The V segment lost 4 bases and the J segment 4 bases; nucleotides outside the gene matches: 4. CDR3 coding DNA: TGTGCCTGGAACCCACAGGGGAATCAGCCCCAGCATTTT. It encodes CAWNPQGNQPQHF.

The rearrangement joins TRBV11-3 to TRBJ2-7; TRBD1 agrees at 7 bases. The germline gives CDR1 SGHNT, CDR2 YENEEA. Losses at the gene ends were 5 bases for V and 5 bases for J; bases not matched to a gene: 12. The CDR3 is 15 residues long. The CDR3 loop is CASSLRGGSFDEQYF. CDR3 DNA sequence: TGTGCCAGCAGCCTCCGAGGGGGCAGCTTCGACGAGCAGTACTTC.

The rearrangement joins TRBV5-1 to TRBJ1-3, with 7 bases matching TRBD1. The CDR3 runs 15 residues. V dropped 5 bases and J dropped 1; count of bases not matched to a gene: 6. Germline V CDR1 and CDR2: SGHRS, YFSETQ. CDR3 protein: CASRGTGVSGNTIYF. The DNA of the CDR3 is TGCGCCAGCAGGGGAACAGGGGTTTCTGGAAACACCATATATTTT.

This clone occurred a few times. Other DNA sequences in the same sample also yield this CDR3. The chain combines TRBV6-5 with TRBJ2-2; 8 bases agree with TRBD2. Germline V lookup: CDR1 MNHEY, CDR2 SVGAGI. The CDR3 has 15 amino acids. The ends lost 5 bases at V and 2 bases at J; junction bases unmatched: 4. For the CDR3, the DNA is TGTGCCAGCAGTAGACTAGCGACTAACACCGGGGAGCTGTTTTTT. It is translated as CASSRLATNTGELFF.

This chain connects TRBV18 to TRBJ1-1; TRBD1 is a possible D gene (6 bases). Germline V gene sequence: CDR1 KGHSH, CDR2 LQKENI. Trimming removed 0 bases from V and 6 bases from J, with 17 bases in between. The CDR3 extends over 16 amino acids. CDR3 in DNA: TGTGCCAGCTCACCACCGGATAGGGGGGGTATTTCTGAAGCTTTCTTT. Its protein product is CASSPPDRGGISEAFF.

The rearrangement joins TRBV2 to TRBJ1-4; TRBD1 matches 7 bases. Germline V gene lookup returns CDR1 SNHLY and CDR2 FYNNEI. The CDR3 has 14 amino acids. With 6 bases clipped from V and 5 bases from J, the junction kept 6 bases outside the gene matches. The CDR3 DNA follows: TGTGCCAGCAGACGGGACAGTTTGAATGAAAAACTGTTTTTT. It is translated as CASRRDSLNEKLFF.

This chain links TRBV5-1 with TRBJ1-6; D might be TRBD1 (5 bases). Trimming removed 4 bases from V and 10 bases from J, with 18 bases in between. The V gene's germline CDR1 is SGHRS and CDR2 YFSETQ. The CDR3 spans 15 residues. In DNA form, the CDR3 reads TGCGCCAGCAGCCAAGGGGCCCGGGCAGGATCACCCCTCCACTTT. Translated: CASSQGARAGSPLHF.